This T cell receptor (beta chain) stems from a study of T cell responses to AZD1222 COVID-19 vaccine. Study-wide results and caveats: Baseline serostatus was positive in only a handful of AZD1222 recipients.

Profiled with immunoSEQ multiplex PCR; TCRdb holds only in-frame clones, not every one. The table records around 140,000 clones, 93% of them present only once. To note about this clone: Its target is unknown.

Trimming stripped 2 bases from V and 7 bases from J, with 12 bases between. The CDR3 consists of 14 residues. CDR1 and CDR2 from the germline V gene are SGDLS and YYNGEE. The V and J genes are TRBV9 and TRBJ1-4; possibly TRBD1 for D (5 bases). The source was peripheral blood, collected on day 0 of MenACWY control vaccination. The sequence was obtained from an adult in good health. Here the CDR3 reads CASSVDPGGEKLFF. The DNA for the CDR3 is TGTGCCAGCAGCGTGGATCCTGGGGGTGAAAAACTGTTTTTT.